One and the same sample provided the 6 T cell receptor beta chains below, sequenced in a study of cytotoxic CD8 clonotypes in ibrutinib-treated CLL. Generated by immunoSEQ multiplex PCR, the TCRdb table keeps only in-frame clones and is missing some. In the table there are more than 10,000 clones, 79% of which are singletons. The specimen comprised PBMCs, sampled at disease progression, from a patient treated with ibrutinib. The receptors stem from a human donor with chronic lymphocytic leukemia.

CDR3 sequence reads: CASSWGGSGGDGYTF. CDR3 coding DNA: TGTGCCAGCAGCTGGGGGGGGTCAGGTGGTGATGGCTACACCTTC. The rearrangement joins TRBV7-2 to TRBJ1-2; tentative D call: TRBD1 (5 bases). V was clipped by 4 bases and J by 6 bases, with 18 bases between them. The germline V gene has CDR1 SGHTA and CDR2 FQGNSA. There are 15 residues in the CDR3.

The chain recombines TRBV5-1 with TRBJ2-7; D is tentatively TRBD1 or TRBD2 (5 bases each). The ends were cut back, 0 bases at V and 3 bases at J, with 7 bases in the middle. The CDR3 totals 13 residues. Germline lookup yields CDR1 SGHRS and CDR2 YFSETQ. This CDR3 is CASSLGGGYEQYF. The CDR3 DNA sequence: TGCGCCAGCAGCTTGGGTGGGGGCTACGAGCAGTACTTC.

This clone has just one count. The CDR3 region has the DNA TGTGCCAGCAGCAACCGGGACACACACAATCAGCCCCAGCATTTT. Translation: CASSNRDTHNQPQHF. The chain uses TRBV21-1 and TRBJ1-5; the table's D call of TRBD1 was not tested on the DNA. TRBV21-1 constitutes a pseudogene. This CDR3 is built from 15 residues.

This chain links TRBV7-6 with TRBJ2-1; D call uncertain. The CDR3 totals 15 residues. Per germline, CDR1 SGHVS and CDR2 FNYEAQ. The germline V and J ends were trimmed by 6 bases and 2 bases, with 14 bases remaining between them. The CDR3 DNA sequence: TGTGCCAGCAGTCCCGACGGAGCCCCCTACAATGAGCAGTTCTTC. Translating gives CASSPDGAPYNEQFF. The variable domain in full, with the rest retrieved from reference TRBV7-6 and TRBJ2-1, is GAGVSQSPRYKVTKRGQDVALRCDPISGHVSLYWYRQALGQGPEFLTYFNYEAQQDKSGLPNDRFSAERPEGSISTLTIQRTEQRDSAMYRCASSPDGAPYNEQFFGPGTRLTVL.

CDR3 sequence (DNA): TGTGCCAGCAGCTTATTAGAGGGGAATCAGCCCCAGCATTTT. It is translated as CASSLLEGNQPQHF. The V call is TRBV7-9, the J call TRBJ1-5, with a possible D match to TRBD1 (5 bases). The CDR3 sequence is 14 residues long. V was trimmed by 2 bases and J by 4 bases, leaving 9 bases between them. Germline-derived CDR1 and CDR2 are SEHNR and FQNEAQ (reference sequence).

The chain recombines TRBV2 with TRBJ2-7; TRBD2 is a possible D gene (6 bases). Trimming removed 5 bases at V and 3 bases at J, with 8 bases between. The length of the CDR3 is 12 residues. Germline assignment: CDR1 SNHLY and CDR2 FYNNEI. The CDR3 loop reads CASSRLDYEQYF. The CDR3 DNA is TGTGCCAGCAGTCGACTAGACTACGAGCAGTACTTC.